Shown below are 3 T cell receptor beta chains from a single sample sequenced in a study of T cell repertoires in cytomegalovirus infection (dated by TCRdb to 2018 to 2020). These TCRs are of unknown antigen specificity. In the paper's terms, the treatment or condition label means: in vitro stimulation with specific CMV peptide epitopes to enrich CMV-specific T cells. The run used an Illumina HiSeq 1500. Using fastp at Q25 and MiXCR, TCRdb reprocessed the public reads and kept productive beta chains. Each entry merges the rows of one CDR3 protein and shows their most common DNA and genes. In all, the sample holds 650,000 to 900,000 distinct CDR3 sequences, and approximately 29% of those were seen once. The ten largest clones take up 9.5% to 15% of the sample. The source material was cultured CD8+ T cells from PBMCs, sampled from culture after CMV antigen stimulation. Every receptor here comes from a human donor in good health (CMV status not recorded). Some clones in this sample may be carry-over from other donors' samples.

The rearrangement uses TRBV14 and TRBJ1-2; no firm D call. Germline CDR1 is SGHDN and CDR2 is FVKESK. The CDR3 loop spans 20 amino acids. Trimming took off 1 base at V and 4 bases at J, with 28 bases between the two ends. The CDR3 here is CASSQGLWTLEERISYGYTF. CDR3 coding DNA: TGTGCCAGCAGCCAAGGTCTTTGGACCCTAGAAGAGAGAATCTCCTATGGCTACACCTTC.

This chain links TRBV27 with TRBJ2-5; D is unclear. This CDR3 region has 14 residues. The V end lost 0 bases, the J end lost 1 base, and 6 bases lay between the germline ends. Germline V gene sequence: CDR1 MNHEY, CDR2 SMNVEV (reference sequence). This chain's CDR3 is CASSLSNSQETQYF. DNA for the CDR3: TGTGCCAGCAGTTTATCGAACAGCCAAGAGACCCAGTACTTC.

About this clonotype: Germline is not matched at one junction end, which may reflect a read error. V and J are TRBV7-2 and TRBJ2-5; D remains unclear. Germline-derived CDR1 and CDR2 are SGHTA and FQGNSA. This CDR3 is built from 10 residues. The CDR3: CASSPLLSHF. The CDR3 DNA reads TGTGCCAGCAGCCCACTTTTAAGCCACTTC.